Below, 21 T cell receptor beta chains from the same sample are listed, as sequenced in a study of shared T cell receptors in the human thymus. Produced via immunoSEQ multiplex PCR; TCRdb's table is partial and in-frame only. The data show 450,000 to 650,000 clones, 75% to 80% seen once. These sequences were also reported in another study, on human thymus T cells.

Sequencing was carried out using thymocytes. All receptors derive from a boy under two years old with a congenital heart defect.

This clone was counted only a few times. The rearrangement joins TRBV4-2 to TRBJ2-7; TRBD2 aligns across 7 bases. Trimming removed 2 bases from V and 1 base from J; junction bases left unmatched: 2. Germline values: CDR1 LGHNA, CDR2 YNFKEQ. This CDR3 has 14 residues. CDR3 residues: CASSQPGLSYEQYF. The CDR3 region has the DNA TGTGCCAGCAGCCAACCGGGACTATCCTACGAGCAGTACTTC.

The chain has TRBV27 and TRBJ2-5; weak D call: TRBD2 (6 bases). Germline V gives CDR1 MNHEY, CDR2 SMNVEV (reference sequence). The CDR3 contains 15 residues. Trimming took 7 bases from V and 4 from J, leaving 19 bases between them. CDR3 sequence reads: CASNHPRDEPETQYF. CDR3 DNA sequence: TGTGCCAGCAACCATCCGCGGGACGAACCAGAGACCCAGTACTTC.

This chain uses TRBV5-1 with TRBJ2-7; TRBD2 might be the D (6 bases). Germline values: CDR1 SGHRS, CDR2 YFSETQ. V lost 0 bases to trimming and J lost 2 bases, with 12 bases between them. CDR3 length: 15 amino acids. The CDR3 region is CASSLGPGDPYEQYF. The CDR3 nucleotides are TGCGCCAGCAGCTTGGGCCCGGGAGACCCCTACGAGCAGTACTTC.

CDR3 nucleotides: TGTGCCAGCAGCCTCATCGGTGAGACCGGGGAGCTGTTTTTT. Translating gives CASSLIGETGELFF. The rearrangement joins TRBV7-6 to TRBJ2-2; D is unclear. The germline CDR1 and CDR2 sequences are SGHVS and FNYEAQ. V was clipped by 5 bases and J by 5 bases, with 12 bases between them. This CDR3 is built from 14 residues.

This chain links TRBV19 with TRBJ2-7; possible D gene TRBD2, 6 bases. The CDR3 is 17 residues long. V was pared by 7 bases and J by 4 bases, with 26 bases between. In germline, CDR1 is LNHDA, CDR2 SQIVND (reference sequence). CDR3 residues: CASTGVNPSAGTYEQYF. The CDR3 DNA follows: TGTGCCAGTACCGGTGTCAATCCCTCCGCAGGGACTTACGAGCAGTACTTC.

V and J are TRBV10-3 and TRBJ2-5; 7 nucleotides line up with TRBD2. The CDR3 is 14 amino acids. V dropped 2 bases and J dropped 5; count of bases not matched to a gene: 5. Germline CDR1 and CDR2: ENHRY and SYGVKD. CDR3 nucleotide sequence: TGTGCCATCAGTGAGACGGGAGGAGCTGAGACCCAGTACTTC. Residues: CAISETGGAETQYF.

This chain joins TRBV14 and TRBJ1-3, with 9 positions matching TRBD1. The V gene's germline CDR1 is SGHDN and CDR2 FVKESK. The CDR3 covers 19 residues. V trimming: 3 bases; J trimming: 0 bases; junction bases outside the gene matches: 12. The CDR3 DNA follows: TGTGCCAGCAGCCAGAAAGGGACAGGGTTGGGGCGCTCTGGAAACACCATATATTTT. This encodes CASSQKGTGLGRSGNTIYF. The full variable domain, in which reference TRBV14 and TRBJ1-3 provide the parts outside the CDR3, is EAGVTQFPSHSVIEKGQTVTLRCDPISGHDNLYWYRRVMGKEIKFLLHFVKESKQDESGMPNNRFLAERTGGTYSTLKVQPAELEDSGVYFCASSQKGTGLGRSGNTIYFGEGSWLTVV.

The chain has TRBV6-6 and TRBJ2-1; tentative D call: TRBD1 (6 bases). The CDR3 contains 16 residues. Germline V gene lookup returns CDR1 MNHNY and CDR2 SVGAGI (reference sequence). The germline V and J ends were trimmed by 5 bases and 0 bases, with 14 bases remaining between them. This CDR3 is CASSPGDGCSYNEQFF. The CDR3, as DNA: TGTGCCAGCAGTCCAGGGGACGGCTGCTCCTACAATGAGCAGTTCTTC.

This clone was detected only a few times. This sequence joins TRBV4-3 and TRBJ2-6; D remains unclear. The CDR3 is made up of 18 amino acids. The germline V gene has CDR1 LGHNA and CDR2 YSLEER. V was pared by 1 base and J by 4 bases, with 17 bases between. Here the CDR3 reads CASSQAPRRIPGANVLTF. The CDR3 DNA sequence: TGCGCCAGCAGCCAAGCCCCCCGCAGGATCCCAGGGGCCAACGTCCTGACTTTC.

V usage is TRBV5-1 and J usage is TRBJ2-1; 7 bases line up with TRBD1. From germline, CDR1 is SGHRS and CDR2 YFSETQ. CDR3 length equals 19 residues. Germline trimming cut 5 bases from V and 5 bases from J; bases unmatched to any gene: 22. CDR3 region: CASSFSSRFAQGNHNEQFF. As DNA, the CDR3 is TGCGCCAGCAGTTTCTCCTCCCGATTTGCACAGGGGAACCACAATGAGCAGTTCTTC.

The chain links TRBV15 to TRBJ1-2; D is unresolved. Germline V gene data show CDR1 as LNHNV and CDR2 as YYDKDF (reference sequence). This CDR3 comprises 15 residues. The V and J ends lost 0 bases and 8 bases respectively, with 16 bases between them. DNA of the CDR3: TGTGCCACCAGCAGAGATCGCGGGCTGTTGAGAGGCTACACCTTC. Protein sequence: CATSRDRGLLRGYTF.

V usage is TRBV18 and J usage is TRBJ2-7, with 11 bases aligning to TRBD1. Germline V gene data show CDR1 as KGHSH and CDR2 as LQKENI. The CDR3 is 17 amino acids. Trimming at V came to 3 bases and at J to 0 bases, leaving 7 bases not matched to a gene. The CDR3 is CASSPSPGTGGSYEQYF. The CDR3 coding sequence is TGTGCCAGCTCACCGTCGCCCGGGACAGGGGGCTCCTACGAGCAGTACTTC. The full variable domain, its missing parts supplied by reference TRBV18 and TRBJ2-7, is NAGVMQNPRHLVRRRGQEARLRCSPMKGHSHVYWYRQLPEEGLKFMVYLQKENIIDESGMPKERFSAEFPKEGPSILRIQQVVRGDSAAYFCASSPSPGTGGSYEQYFGPGTRLTVT.

Only one count was recorded for this clone. The chain recombines TRBV30 with TRBJ1-2; 7 bases line up with TRBD1. This CDR3 has 13 residues. Germline assignment: CDR1 GTSNPN and CDR2 SVGIG (reference sequence). Unmatched junction bases numbered 6, after V lost 2 bases and J lost 6 bases. The CDR3 DNA reads TGTGCCTGGAGTTACATAGACAGGGATGGCTACACCTTC. This gives the protein CAWSYIDRDGYTF.

V gene TRBV21-1 combines with J gene TRBJ2-5; the table's D gene call, TRBD1, was not cross checked with the DNA. TRBV21-1 is classified as a pseudogene. CDR3 length equals 15 residues. As DNA, the CDR3 is TGTGCCAGCAGTTTTACCGGGACAGATAAAGAGACCCAGTACTTC. Its translation is CASSFTGTDKETQYF.

The V call is TRBV4-2, the J call TRBJ2-7, with TRBD2 matching over 10 bases. This CDR3 contains 15 residues. The junction had 4 bases not matched to a gene; V was cut back by 3 bases and J by 2 bases. In germline, CDR1 is LGHNA, CDR2 YNFKEQ. Here the CDR3 DNA reads TGTGCCAGCAGCCACAAGCGGGAGGGGGCCTACGAGCAGTACTTC. It is translated as CASSHKREGAYEQYF.

The rearrangement links TRBV28 to TRBJ1-2, with 7 bases fitting TRBD1. CDR3 length equals 18 residues. Germline-derived CDR1 and CDR2 are MDHEN and SYDVKM. V lost 3 bases, J lost 1 base, and 14 bases stayed unmatched. DNA of the CDR3: TGTGCCAGCAGTTTTAGAACCCGACAGGGACTTCTTAACTATGGCTACACCTTC. It encodes CASSFRTRQGLLNYGYTF.

J is TRBJ2-5 and V is TRBV7-8; the D gene is possibly TRBD2 (5 bases). Trimming stripped 1 base from V and 11 bases from J, with 11 bases between. Germline lookup yields CDR1 SGHVS and CDR2 FQNEAQ. The CDR3 has 12 residues. In nucleotides, the CDR3 is TGTGCCAGCAGCTTAGTCGGGGAGTTGCAGTACTTC. Its translation is CASSLVGELQYF.

The chain employs TRBV27 and TRBJ2-7; no clear D gene. The CDR3 length is 11 residues. The V gene's germline CDR1 is MNHEY and CDR2 SMNVEV (reference sequence). V was trimmed by 4 bases and J by 5 bases, leaving 6 bases between them. CDR3 in amino acids: CASSSRHEQYF. The CDR3 DNA follows: TGTGCCAGCAGTTCCAGGCACGAGCAGTACTTC.

This chain links TRBV9 with TRBJ2-5; TRBD2 agrees at 16 bases. V gave up 3 bases and J gave up 7 bases; unmatched junction bases: 15. Germline V gives CDR1 SGDLS, CDR2 YYNGEE. The CDR3 runs 19 residues. CDR3 coding DNA: TGTGCCAGCAGCGCGGGACTAGCGGGAGGGCCAGACACCTCTATGACCCAGTACTTC. This gives the protein CASSAGLAGGPDTSMTQYF. Variable domain in full (rest from reference TRBV9 and TRBJ2-5): DSGVTQTPKHLITATGQRVTLRCSPRSGDLSVYWYQQSLDQGLQFLIQYYNGEERAKGNILERFSAQQFPDLHSELNLSSLELGDSALYFCASSAGLAGGPDTSMTQYFGPGTRLLVL.

This clone showed up just a few times. The V gene is TRBV15, the J gene TRBJ2-2; 10 nucleotides agree with TRBD1. V lost 5 bases, J lost 4 bases, and 22 bases stayed unmatched. The germline CDR1 and CDR2 sequences are LNHNV and YYDKDF (reference sequence). The CDR3 is made up of 21 amino acids. The CDR3 bases are TGTGCCACCAGCGTCCTCGATGGCGGACAGGGGGGTAAGGGGTCCACCGGGGAGCTGTTTTTT. Its translation: CATSVLDGGQGGKGSTGELFF. The whole variable domain, filled in from reference TRBV15 and TRBJ2-2, reads DAMVIQNPRYQVTQFGKPVTLSCSQTLNHNVMYWYQQKSSQAPKLLFHYYDKDFNNEADTPDNFQSRRPNTSFCFLDIRSPGLGDTAMYLCATSVLDGGQGGKGSTGELFFGEGSRLTVL.

The J gene is TRBJ2-1, the V gene TRBV19; D ambiguous. CDR3 length: 15 amino acids. Germline lookup yields CDR1 LNHDA and CDR2 SQIVND (reference sequence). Trimming pared 1 base from V and 0 bases from J, leaving 7 bases between. CDR3 residues: CASSIVFSSYNEQFF. Written as DNA, the CDR3 is TGTGCCAGTAGTATAGTCTTCAGCTCCTACAATGAGCAGTTCTTC.